This is a list of T cell receptor beta chains from one sample in a study of blood T cell repertoires in COVID-19. Clones were sequenced by immunoSEQ multiplex PCR, and TCRdb holds only the in-frame ones, with some missing. The sample lists 200,000 to 250,000 clones, about 83% occurring once. Sequenced sample: peripheral blood. The receptors shown here come from a woman aged 25 to 39 with COVID-19, enrolled during active disease. Both conserved end residues are part of each CDR3. The D gene is left open where the match is weak. Not every row has a clone size; where given, it reads once, few, many or a size class.

TRBD2	14	TRBV2	TRBJ2-5	.	TGTGCCAGCAGTTTTAGCGGGAGTAGAGAGACCCAGTACTTC	CASSFSGSRETQYF
TRBD2	15	TRBV5-1	TRBJ2-3	few	TGCGCCAGCAGGGTTGCGGGAGGGCCGGGAGATACGCAGTATTTT	CASRVAGGPGDTQYF
.	15	TRBV7-2	TRBJ1-4	.	TGTGCCAGCAGTTCCCGACTGGTAACTAATGAAAAACTGTTTTTT	CASSSRLVTNEKLFF
.	13	TRBV9	TRBJ2-1	.	TGTGCCAGCAGCGTAAATACGGGGATAGAGCAGTTCTTC	CASSVNTGIEQFF
.	16	TRBV12-5	TRBJ2-5	.	TGTGCTAGTGGCGCCGTAAGCATTCAGGGATTCGAGACCCAGTACTTC	CASGAVSIQGFETQYF
TRBD1	15	TRBV6-5	TRBJ1-2	.	TGTGCCAGCAGGGATGGGGTTGGACAGGGAGTAGGCTACACCTTC	CASRDGVGQGVGYTF
TRBD2	16	TRBV6-1	TRBJ2-7	.	TGTGCCAGCAGTGAAGAGGGCGGCGGGAGGGTCTACGAGCAGTACTTC	CASSEEGGGRVYEQYF
.	16	TRBV7-9	TRBJ2-3	.	TGTGCCAGCAGCTTAGTGGGTAGCGGTGGCACAGATACGCAGTATTTT	CASSLVGSGGTDTQYF
TRBD2	14	TRBV29-1	TRBJ2-1	.	TGCAGCGGATTAACTAGCGGGACATACAATGAGCAGTTCTTC	CSGLTSGTYNEQFF
.	17	TRBV19	TRBJ2-6	.	TGTGCCAGTAGCCGAGGCCAGGGTGGGCCTGGGGCCAACGTCCTGACTTTC	CASSRGQGGPGANVLTF
TRBD1	17	TRBV11-2	TRBJ2-1	.	TGTGCCAGCAGCTTAGTACTCCGGCAGGGGGACTACAATGAGCAGTTCTTC	CASSLVLRQGDYNEQFF
.	16	TRBV19	TRBJ1-4	.	TGTGCCAGTAGTGTAACAGGGATTCCAACTAATGAAAAACTGTTTTTT	CASSVTGIPTNEKLFF
.	15	TRBV18	TRBJ2-1	once	TGTGCCAGCTCAGACTTCCCGGGGGACTACAATGAGCAGTTCTTC	CASSDFPGDYNEQFF
.	19	TRBV5-6	TRBJ1-6	.	TGTGCCAGCAGCTTTGGGATCCGTCGGTGGGGGCAGGAAAATTCACCCCTCCACTTT	CASSFGIRRWGQENSPLHF
.	14	TRBV5-1	TRBJ2-2	.	TGCGCCAGCAGGATCCTAGCGAACACCGGGGAGCTGTTTTTT	CASRILANTGELFF
.	18	TRBV7-2	TRBJ1-6	.	TGTGCCAGCAGCTTATTGAGGGGAGGACGTCTTTCGGGTTCACCCCTCCACTTT	CASSLLRGGRLSGSPLHF
.	16	TRBV4-3	TRBJ2-6	few	TGCGCCAGCAGCCAAGATCAGGCCTCTGGGGCCAACGTCCTGACTTTC	CASSQDQASGANVLTF
.	15	TRBV20-1	TRBJ1-5	.	TGCAGTGCTAGTTCATTCCGGACGGGGAATCAGCCCCAGCATTTT	CSASSFRTGNQPQHF
TRBD1	14	TRBV6-2/TRBV6-3	TRBJ1-5	.	TGTGCCAGCAGCCTAGACAGGGCCGACCAGCCCCAGCATTTT	CASSLDRADQPQHF
TRBD1	15	TRBV6-5	TRBJ1-2	.	TGTGCCATCGCCCCGAGTAGGACAGGGGTCTACGGCTACACCTTC	CAIAPSRTGVYGYTF
TRBD2	18	TRBV9	TRBJ2-1	.	TGTGCCAGCAGCGTAGAAGCGGGAGGGCTGAAGTCCTACAATGAGCAGTTCTTC	CASSVEAGGLKSYNEQFF
.	14	TRBV7-3	TRBJ2-5	.	TGTGCCAGCAGCCCCGGAGCAAGGGAGGAGACCCAGTACTTC	CASSPGAREETQYF
.	16	TRBV19	TRBJ2-1	.	TGTGCCAGTAGTATAACAGCCTTCTATACCCCCAATGAGCAGTTCTTC	CASSITAFYTPNEQFF